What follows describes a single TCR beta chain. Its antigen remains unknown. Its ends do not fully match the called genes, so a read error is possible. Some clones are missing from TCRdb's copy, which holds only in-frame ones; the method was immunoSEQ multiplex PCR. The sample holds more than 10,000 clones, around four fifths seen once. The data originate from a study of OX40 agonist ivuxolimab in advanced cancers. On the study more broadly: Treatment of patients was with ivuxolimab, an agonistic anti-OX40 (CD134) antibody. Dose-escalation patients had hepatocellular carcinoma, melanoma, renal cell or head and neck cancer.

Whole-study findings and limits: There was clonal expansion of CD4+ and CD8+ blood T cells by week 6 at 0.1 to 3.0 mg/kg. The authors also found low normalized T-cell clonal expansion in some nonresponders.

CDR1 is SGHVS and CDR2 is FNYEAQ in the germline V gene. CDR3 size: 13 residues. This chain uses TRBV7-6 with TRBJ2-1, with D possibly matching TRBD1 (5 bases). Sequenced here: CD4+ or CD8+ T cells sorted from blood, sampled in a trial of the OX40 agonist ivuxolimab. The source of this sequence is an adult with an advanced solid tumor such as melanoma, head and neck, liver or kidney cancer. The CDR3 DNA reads TGTGCCAGCAGCTTAGCGGTTACGACAGAACCCCTCTTC. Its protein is CASSLAVTTEPLF.